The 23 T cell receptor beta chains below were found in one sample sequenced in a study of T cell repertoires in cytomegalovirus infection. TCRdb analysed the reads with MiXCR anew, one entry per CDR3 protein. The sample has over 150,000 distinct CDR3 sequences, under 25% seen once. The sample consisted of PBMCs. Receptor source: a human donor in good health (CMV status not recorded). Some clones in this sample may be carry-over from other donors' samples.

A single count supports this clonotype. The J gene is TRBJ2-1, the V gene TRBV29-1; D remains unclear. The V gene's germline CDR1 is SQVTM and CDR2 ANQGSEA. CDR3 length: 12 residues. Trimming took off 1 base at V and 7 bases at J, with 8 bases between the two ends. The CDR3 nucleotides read TGCAGCGTTGAAGGTTGGGCAAATGAGCAGTTCTTC. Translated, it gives CSVEGWANEQFF.

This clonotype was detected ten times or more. In DNA, the CDR3 is TGTGCCAGCAGTCGCGACAAGGCCTACGAGCAGTACTTC. This sequence encodes CASSRDKAYEQYF. The chain carries TRBV6-5 and TRBJ2-7, with unresolved D. The length of the CDR3 is 13 residues. Germline V gene data show CDR1 as MNHEY and CDR2 as SVGAGI. V was clipped by 5 bases and J by 2 bases, with 10 bases between them.

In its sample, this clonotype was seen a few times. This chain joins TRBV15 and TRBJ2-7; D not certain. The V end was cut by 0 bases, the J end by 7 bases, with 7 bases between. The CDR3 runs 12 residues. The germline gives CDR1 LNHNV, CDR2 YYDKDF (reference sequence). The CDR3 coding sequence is TGTGCCACCAGCAGAGATCTCTCTGAGCAGTACTTC. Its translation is CATSRDLSEQYF.

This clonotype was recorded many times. CDR3 bases: TGTGCCAGCAGCCCTAGCGGGGGGGCCTGGAATGAGCAGTTCTTC. It encodes CASSPSGGAWNEQFF. The chain combines TRBV7-2 with TRBJ2-1, with 12 bases aligning to TRBD2. This CDR3 has 15 amino acids. Germline trimming cut 5 bases from V and 7 bases from J; bases unmatched to any gene: 6. Germline lookup yields CDR1 SGHTA and CDR2 FQGNSA.

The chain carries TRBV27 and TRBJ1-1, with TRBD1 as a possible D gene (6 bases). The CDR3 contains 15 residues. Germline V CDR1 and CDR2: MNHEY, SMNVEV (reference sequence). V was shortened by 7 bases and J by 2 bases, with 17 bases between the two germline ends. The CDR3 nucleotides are TGTGCCAGCACCCTAGGGGGAGGGGCTAACACTGAAGCTTTCTTT. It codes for CASTLGGGANTEAFF.

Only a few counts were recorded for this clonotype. CDR3 sequence (DNA): TGCGCCAGCAGCCAAGAAGAGCGAAATTCACCCCTCCACTTT. This gives the protein CASSQEERNSPLHF. The chain is built from TRBV4-3 and TRBJ1-6; D uncertain. The CDR3 runs to 14 residues. Germline V gene data show CDR1 as LGHNA and CDR2 as YSLEER. Trimming cost V 0 bases and J 7 bases, with 7 bases left between them.

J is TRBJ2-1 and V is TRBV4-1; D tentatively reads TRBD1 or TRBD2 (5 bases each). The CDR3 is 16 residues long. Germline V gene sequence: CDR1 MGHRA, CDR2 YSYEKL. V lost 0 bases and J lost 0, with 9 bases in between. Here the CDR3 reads CASSQELGHSYNEQFF. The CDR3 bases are TGCGCCAGCAGCCAAGAACTAGGACACTCCTACAATGAGCAGTTCTTC.

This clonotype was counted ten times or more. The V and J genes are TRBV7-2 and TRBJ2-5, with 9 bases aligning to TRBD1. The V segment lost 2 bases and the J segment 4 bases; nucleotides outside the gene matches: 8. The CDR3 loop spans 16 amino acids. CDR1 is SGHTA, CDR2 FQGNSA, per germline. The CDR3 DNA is TGTGCCAGCAGCTTAAACACAGGGGGCGGCGGAGAGACCCAGTACTTC. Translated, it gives CASSLNTGGGGETQYF.

The CDR3 DNA reads TGTGCCAGCAGTTACTCGGTCCCGCCCCAGTACTTC. Translated: CASSYSVPPQYF. The chain is built from TRBV6-2 or TRBV6-3 and TRBJ2-5; D is unresolved. The V gene lost 0 bases and the J gene lost 9 bases, with 8 bases spanning the gap. Germline V gives CDR1 MNHEY, CDR2 SVGEGT. The CDR3 runs to 12 residues.

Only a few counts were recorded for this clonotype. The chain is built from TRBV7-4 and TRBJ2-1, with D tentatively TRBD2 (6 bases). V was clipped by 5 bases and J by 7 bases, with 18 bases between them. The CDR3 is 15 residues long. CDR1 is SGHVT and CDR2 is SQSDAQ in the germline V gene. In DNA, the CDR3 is TGTGCCAGCAGCAGGGCGGGATCGTTGGGGAATGAGCAGTTCTTC. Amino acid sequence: CASSRAGSLGNEQFF.

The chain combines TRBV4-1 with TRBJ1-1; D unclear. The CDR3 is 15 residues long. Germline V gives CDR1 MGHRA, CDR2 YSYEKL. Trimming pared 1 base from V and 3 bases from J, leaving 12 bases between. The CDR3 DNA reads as TGCGCCAGCAGCCAAGCAGGTTGGAGCTACACTGAAGCTTTCTTT. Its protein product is CASSQAGWSYTEAFF.

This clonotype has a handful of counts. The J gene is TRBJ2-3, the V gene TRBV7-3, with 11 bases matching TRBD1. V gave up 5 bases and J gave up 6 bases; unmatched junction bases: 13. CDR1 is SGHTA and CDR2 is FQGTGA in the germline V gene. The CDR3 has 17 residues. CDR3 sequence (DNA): TGTGCCAGCAGCGGTATGCCGGGACAGGGGGGTACGGATACGCAGTATTTT. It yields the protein CASSGMPGQGGTDTQYF.

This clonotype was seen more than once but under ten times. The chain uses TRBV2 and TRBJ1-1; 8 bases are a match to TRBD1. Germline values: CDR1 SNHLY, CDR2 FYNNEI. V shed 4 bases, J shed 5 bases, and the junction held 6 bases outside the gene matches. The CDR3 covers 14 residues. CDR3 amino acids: CASSVGQGRTEAFF. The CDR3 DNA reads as TGTGCCAGCAGTGTAGGACAGGGACGAACTGAAGCTTTCTTT. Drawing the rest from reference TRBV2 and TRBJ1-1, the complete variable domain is EPEVTQTPSHQVTQMGQEVILRCVPISNHLYFYWYRQILGQKVEFLVSFYNNEISEKSEIFDDQFSVERPDGSNFTLKIRSTKLEDSAMYFCASSVGQGRTEAFFGQGTRLTVV.

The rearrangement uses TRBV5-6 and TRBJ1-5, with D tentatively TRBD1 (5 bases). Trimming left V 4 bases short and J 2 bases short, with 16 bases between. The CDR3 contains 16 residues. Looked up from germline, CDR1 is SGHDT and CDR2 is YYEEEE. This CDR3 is CASSLRAGGRNQPQHF. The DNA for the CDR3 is TGTGCCAGCAGCCTTAGGGCGGGGGGTCGCAATCAGCCCCAGCATTTT.

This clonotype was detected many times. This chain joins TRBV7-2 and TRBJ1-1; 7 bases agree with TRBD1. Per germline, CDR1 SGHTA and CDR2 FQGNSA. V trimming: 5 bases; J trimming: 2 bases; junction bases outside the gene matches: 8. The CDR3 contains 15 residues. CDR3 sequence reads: CASSVHRGKNTEAFF. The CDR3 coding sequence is TGTGCCAGCAGCGTCCACAGGGGTAAAAACACTGAAGCTTTCTTT. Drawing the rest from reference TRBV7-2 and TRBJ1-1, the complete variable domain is GAGVSQSPSNKVTEKGKDVELRCDPISGHTALYWYRQSLGQGLEFLIYFQGNSAPDKSGLPSDRFSAERTGGSVSTLTIQRTQQEDSAVYLCASSVHRGKNTEAFFGQGTRLTVV.

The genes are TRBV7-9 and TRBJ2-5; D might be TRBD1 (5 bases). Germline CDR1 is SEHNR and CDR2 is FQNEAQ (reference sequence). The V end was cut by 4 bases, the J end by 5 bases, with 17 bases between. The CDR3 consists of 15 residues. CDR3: CASSSGSGPRETQYF. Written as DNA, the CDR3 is TGTGCCAGCAGCTCCGGATCAGGGCCAAGGGAGACCCAGTACTTC. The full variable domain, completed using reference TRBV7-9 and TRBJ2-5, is DTGVSQNPRHKITKRGQNVTFRCDPISEHNRLYWYRQTLGQGPEFLTYFQNEAQLEKSRLLSDRFSAERPKGSFSTLEIQRTEQGDSAMYLCASSSGSGPRETQYFGPGTRLLVL.

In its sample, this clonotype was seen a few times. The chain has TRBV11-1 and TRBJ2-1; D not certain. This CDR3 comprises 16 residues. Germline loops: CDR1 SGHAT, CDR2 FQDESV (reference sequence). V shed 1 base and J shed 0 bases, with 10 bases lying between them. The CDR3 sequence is CASSLGRVSSYNEQFF. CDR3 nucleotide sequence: TGTGCCAGCAGCTTAGGCCGGGTAAGCTCCTACAATGAGCAGTTCTTC.

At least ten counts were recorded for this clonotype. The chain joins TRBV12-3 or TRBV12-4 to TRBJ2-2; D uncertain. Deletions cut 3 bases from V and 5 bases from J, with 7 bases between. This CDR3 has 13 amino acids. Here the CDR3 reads CASSFPNTGELFF. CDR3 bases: TGTGCCAGCAGTTTCCCAAATACCGGGGAGCTGTTTTTT.

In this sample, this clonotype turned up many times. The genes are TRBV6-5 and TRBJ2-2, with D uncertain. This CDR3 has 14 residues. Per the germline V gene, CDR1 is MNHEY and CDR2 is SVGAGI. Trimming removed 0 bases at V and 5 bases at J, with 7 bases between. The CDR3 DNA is TGTGCCAGCAGTTACTCCGGGCTGACCGGGGAGCTGTTTTTT. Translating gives CASSYSGLTGELFF.

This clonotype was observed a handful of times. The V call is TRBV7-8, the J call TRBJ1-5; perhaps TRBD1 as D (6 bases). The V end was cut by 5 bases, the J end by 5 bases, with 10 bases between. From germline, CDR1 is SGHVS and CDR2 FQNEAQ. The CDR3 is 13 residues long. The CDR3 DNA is TGTGCCAGCAGCCATAACAGGGATCAGCCCCAGCATTTT. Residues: CASSHNRDQPQHF.

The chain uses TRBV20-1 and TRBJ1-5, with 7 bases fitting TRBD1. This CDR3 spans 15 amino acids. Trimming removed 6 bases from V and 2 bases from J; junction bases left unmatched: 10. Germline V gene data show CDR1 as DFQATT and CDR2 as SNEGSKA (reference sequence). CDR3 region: CSAVRDGQGNQPQHF. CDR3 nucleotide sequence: TGCAGTGCCGTAAGGGATGGACAGGGCAATCAGCCCCAGCATTTT.

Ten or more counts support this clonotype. CDR3 region: CASSPPLLSGELFF. CDR3 sequence (DNA): TGTGCCAGCAGCCCCCCCCTACTTTCCGGGGAGCTGTTTTTT. V gene TRBV7-2 combines with J gene TRBJ2-2; D call uncertain. Germline V gives CDR1 SGHTA, CDR2 FQGNSA. The CDR3 has 14 amino acids. Trimming removed 5 bases at V and 6 bases at J, with 13 bases between.

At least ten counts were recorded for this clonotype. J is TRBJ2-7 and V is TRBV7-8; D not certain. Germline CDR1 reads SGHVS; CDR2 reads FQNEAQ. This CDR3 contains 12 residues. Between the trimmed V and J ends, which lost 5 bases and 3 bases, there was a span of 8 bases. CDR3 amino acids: CASSLIFYEQYF. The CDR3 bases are TGTGCCAGCAGCCTAATCTTCTACGAGCAGTACTTC.